This TCR beta chain was found in a study of Ad26.COV2.S vaccination and SARS-CoV-2 variants. About the study: A participant enrolled in the COV1001 Ad26.COV2.S trial arm provided the sample.

Study results and caveats: Breadth measured for non-spike TCRs was similar across vaccine and placebo recipients. After vaccination, substantial breadth of spike-specific CD8+ and CD4+ responses was reported.

Of note for this clone: Its antigen remains unknown.

CDR1 and CDR2 (germline): MDHEN, SYDVKM. The CDR3 loop spans 14 amino acids. Trimming left V 1 base short and J 4 bases short, with 10 bases between. The assay was immunoSEQ multiplex PCR, and TCRdb's table has in-frame clones only and misses some. The sample holds about 440,000 clones, less than 95% seen once. Treatment denoted: 19 received Ad26.COV2.S at low or high dose, single or two shots; 5 received placebo; per-sample allocation not given. Samples came from day 63 after the first vaccine or placebo injection. Wuhan-strain SARS-CoV-2 spike was expressed by the Ad26 vector that made up the vaccine.

The sequence came from a person aged 18-65 years who received the Ad26.COV2.S COVID-19 vaccine or a placebo. The starting material was peripheral blood, obtained in a trial of Ad26.COV2.S vaccine versus placebo. The V call is TRBV28, the J call TRBJ2-5; a possible D gene is TRBD1 (5 bases). CDR3 residues: CASSLSLGRETQYF. The CDR3 region has the DNA TGTGCCAGCAGTTTATCGTTGGGGCGAGAGACCCAGTACTTC.